This entry describes one T cell receptor beta chain. Its specificity is unknown. This sample stems from a study of cytomegalovirus exposure and HLA in healthy donors. General study results and limits: A later look showed TCR association rates differing by HLA locus, highest for DRB1 and lowest for HLA-C.

The PCR ran on 60 Vbeta and 13 Jbeta primers. Profiled with immunoSEQ multiplex PCR; TCRdb holds only in-frame clones, not every one. The data contain over 90,000 clones, 70% to 75% of them singletons. The ends were cut back, 0 bases at V and 1 base at J, with 16 bases in the middle. The V gene's germline CDR1 is SGHRS and CDR2 YFSETQ. The length of the CDR3 is 17 residues. The chain is built from TRBV5-1 and TRBJ1-2, with a possible D match to TRBD1 (5 bases). The source is a man aged 40-49 years in good health and CMV-seronegative. The sample consisted of PBMCs. CDR3 amino acids: CASSLDKGAAHNYGYTF. In DNA, the CDR3 is TGCGCCAGCAGCTTGGATAAAGGGGCCGCCCATAACTATGGCTACACCTTC.